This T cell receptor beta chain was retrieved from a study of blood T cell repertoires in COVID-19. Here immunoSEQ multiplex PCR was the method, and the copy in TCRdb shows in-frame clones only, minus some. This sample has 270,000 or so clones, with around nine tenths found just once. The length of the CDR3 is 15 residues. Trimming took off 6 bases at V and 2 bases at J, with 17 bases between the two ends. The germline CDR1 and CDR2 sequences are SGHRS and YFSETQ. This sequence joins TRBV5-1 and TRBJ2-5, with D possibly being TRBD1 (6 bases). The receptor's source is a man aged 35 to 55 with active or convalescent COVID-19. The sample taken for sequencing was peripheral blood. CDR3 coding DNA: TGCGCCAGCAAGGGACACTTCCTAGGACAAGAGACCCAGTACTTC. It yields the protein CASKGHFLGQETQYF.